Each of the 26 T cell receptor beta chains below was sequenced from the same sample in a study of shared clonotypes between healthy human individuals (dated by TCRdb to the early 2020s). The library was obtained by the immunoSEQ multiplex PCR assay. TCRdb took over this immuneACCESS table, retaining in-frame rearrangements with V and J assigned. Such tables are incomplete; in checked studies, under half of the missing clones stem from an unresolved V gene, and the remainder is unexplained. The sample yields around 990,000 clones; 60% to 85% were counted once. The ten largest clones take up approximately 0.95% of the sample. Sequencing was carried out using memory CD4+ T cells from PBMCs. The cell subset or site label, read with the paper, signifies: CD45RA-negative fraction. Receptors were obtained from a man between 18 and 29 years old in good health. Some clones in this sample may be carry-over from other donors' samples.

V is TRBV29-1 and J is TRBJ1-4; D not resolved. The CDR3 totals 13 residues. The germline CDR1 and CDR2 sequences are SQVTM and ANQGSEA. The V end lost 5 bases, the J end lost 4 bases, and 11 bases lay between the germline ends. Here the CDR3 DNA reads TGCAGCGTTCGAACAGAGGATAATGAAAAACTGTTTTTT. This translates into CSVRTEDNEKLFF.

This clone has only a few counts. Other DNA sequences within the sample encode an identical CDR3. J is TRBJ2-7 and V is TRBV27, with 7 positions matching TRBD1. With 0 bases clipped from V and 6 bases from J, the junction kept 8 bases outside the gene matches. The CDR3 consists of 15 residues. Germline V gives CDR1 MNHEY, CDR2 SMNVEV (reference sequence). CDR3 in DNA: TGTGCCAGCAGTTTATCAGGGGGCTTACGGAGCGAGCAGTACTTC. Protein: CASSLSGGLRSEQYF.

This clone was observed a handful of times. V usage is TRBV11-2 and J usage is TRBJ1-1; no clear D. There are 14 residues in the CDR3. In germline, CDR1 is SGHAT, CDR2 FQNNGV. The ends were cut back, 6 bases at V and 6 bases at J, with 17 bases in the middle. The chain's CDR3 is CASSVPGVGAEAFF. The CDR3 DNA is TGTGCCAGCAGTGTCCCGGGAGTGGGCGCTGAAGCTTTCTTT. Looking up the rest from reference TRBV11-2 and TRBJ1-1 gives the full variable domain: EAGVAQSPRYKIIEKRQSVAFWCNPISGHATLYWYQQILGQGPKLLIQFQNNGVVDDSQLPKDRFSAERLKGVDSTLKIQPAKLEDSAVYLCASSVPGVGAEAFFGQGTRLTVV.

The rearrangement joins TRBV5-8 to TRBJ1-1; D is uncertain. This CDR3 is 12 amino acids long. Germline V CDR1 and CDR2: SGHTS, YDEGEE. V was pared by 2 bases and J by 8 bases, with 10 bases between. DNA for the CDR3: TGTGCCAGCAGCTTAAAGAGAAGGGAAGCTTTCTTT. Translation gives CASSLKRREAFF.

The chain uses TRBV6-1 and TRBJ1-1; no clear D. Trimming took off 10 bases at V and 6 bases at J, with 12 bases between the two ends. The germline gives CDR1 MNHNS, CDR2 SASEGT. This CDR3 comprises 11 residues. The DNA of the CDR3 is TGTGCCACCGGGAGGGCTCCTGAAGCTTTCTTT. It translates to CATGRAPEAFF.

This clone was observed a handful of times. This rearrangement joins TRBV7-9 to TRBJ1-4; TRBD1 matches at 9 bases. Trimming took 5 bases from V and 5 from J; bases not matched to a gene: 6. Per the germline V gene, CDR1 is SEHNR and CDR2 is FQNEAQ (reference sequence). The CDR3 runs 15 residues. This CDR3 reads CASSPPGTGNEKLFF. As DNA, the CDR3 is TGTGCCAGCAGCCCACCTGGGACAGGGAATGAAAAACTGTTTTTT.

V gene TRBV5-1 combines with J gene TRBJ1-4; TRBD1 agrees at 8 bases. V dropped 5 bases and J dropped 8; count of bases not matched to a gene: 11. Germline V gene sequence: CDR1 SGHRS, CDR2 YFSETQ. The CDR3 totals 15 residues. The CDR3 nucleotides read TGCGCCAGCAGGGACAGGGCCCATTTCATGGAAAAACTGTTTTTT. Amino acids: CASRDRAHFMEKLFF.

This rearrangement joins TRBV6-5 to TRBJ2-5, with D possibly TRBD1 on 6 matching bases. The J call could be wrong; TRBJ2-7 is a better fit for the DNA end. CDR3 length equals 13 residues. Per germline, CDR1 MNHEY and CDR2 SVGAGI. CDR3 sequence: CASRRGIADEQYF. The CDR3 DNA reads TGTGCCAGCAGGAGGGGGATCGCCGACGAGCAGTACTTC.

V usage is TRBV18 and J usage is TRBJ2-5; either TRBD1 or TRBD2 may fit D (7 bases each). This CDR3 region has 17 residues. Trimming cost V 8 bases and J 4 bases, with 26 bases left between them. Germline V gene sequence: CDR1 KGHSH, CDR2 LQKENI. The CDR3 reads CASTKTETQGGPETQYF. CDR3 nucleotides: TGTGCCAGCACAAAAACGGAAACTCAGGGGGGGCCAGAGACCCAGTACTTC. The full variable domain, rest sourced from reference TRBV18 and TRBJ2-5, is NAGVMQNPRHLVRRRGQEARLRCSPMKGHSHVYWYRQLPEEGLKFMVYLQKENIIDESGMPKERFSAEFPKEGPSILRIQQVVRGDSAAYFCASTKTETQGGPETQYFGPGTRLLVL.

Comment on this clone: Other nucleotide sequences in the sample specify the same CDR3. The V call is TRBV9, the J call TRBJ2-3; 13 bases are shared with TRBD2. The CDR3 spans 16 residues. J lost 3 bases, V lost 0 bases, and 1 base had no gene match. Germline assignment: CDR1 SGDLS and CDR2 YYNGEE. CDR3 sequence reads: CASSVGTSGRTDTQYF. The DNA for the CDR3 is TGTGCCAGCAGCGTAGGGACTAGCGGGAGAACAGATACGCAGTATTTT. The entire variable domain, with the rest obtained from reference TRBV9 and TRBJ2-3, is as follows: DSGVTQTPKHLITATGQRVTLRCSPRSGDLSVYWYQQSLDQGLQFLIQYYNGEERAKGNILERFSAQQFPDLHSELNLSSLELGDSALYFCASSVGTSGRTDTQYFGPGTRLTVL.

V is TRBV11-3 and J is TRBJ2-2; 8 nucleotides match TRBD1. Trimming took 0 bases from V and 6 from J; bases not matched to a gene: 6. From germline, CDR1 is SGHNT and CDR2 YENEEA. The CDR3 contains 16 residues. CDR3 in amino acids: CASSLDSQGASGELFF. CDR3 DNA sequence: TGTGCCAGCAGCTTAGATTCCCAGGGGGCGTCCGGGGAGCTGTTTTTT.

This clone was seen more than once but under ten times. The chain recombines TRBV19 with TRBJ1-5, with D hard to call. The CDR3 consists of 15 residues. CDR1 is LNHDA and CDR2 is SQIVND in the germline V gene (reference sequence). V was trimmed by 3 bases and J by 6 bases, leaving 15 bases between them. The CDR3 coding sequence is TGTGCCAGTAGTATCTGGGAGCAAATGGGTCAGCCCCAGCATTTT. As protein: CASSIWEQMGQPQHF.

The J gene is TRBJ2-7, the V gene TRBV11-2; TRBD1 aligns across 7 bases. The V gene's germline CDR1 is SGHAT and CDR2 FQNNGV. The V segment lost 6 bases and the J segment 2 bases; nucleotides outside the gene matches: 10. The CDR3 has 15 residues. The CDR3 sequence: CASSSGPGQPYEQYF. CDR3 DNA: TGTGCCAGCAGTTCCGGCCCGGGACAGCCCTACGAGCAGTACTTC.

This rearrangement joins TRBV5-4 to TRBJ2-5; possibly TRBD2 for D (5 bases). The length of the CDR3 is 14 residues. V lost 4 bases, J lost 5 bases, and 15 bases lay in between. CDR1 and CDR2 (germline): SGHNT, YYREEE (reference sequence). Written as DNA, the CDR3 is TGTGCCAGCAGCCGGACTGGGATGGGGGAGACCCAGTACTTC. Encoded protein: CASSRTGMGETQYF.

The chain links TRBV9 to TRBJ2-5, with 7 bases lining up with TRBD2. Germline CDR1 SGDLS, CDR2 YYNGEE. J lost 1 base, V lost 6 bases, and 12 bases had no gene match. There are 16 residues in the CDR3. For the CDR3, the DNA is TGTGCCAGCACCCAGGGTAGCGGGTTTCTCCAAGAGACCCAGTACTTC. This sequence encodes CASTQGSGFLQETQYF.

The V and J genes are TRBV14 and TRBJ1-1; D gene ambiguous. Germline V gene data show CDR1 as SGHDN and CDR2 as FVKESK. This CDR3 spans 15 amino acids. Trimming took 1 base from V and 1 from J, leaving 10 bases between them. CDR3 in DNA: TGTGCCAGCAGCCAAGTCGGTCGGGGGAACACTGAAGCTTTCTTT. Translated, it gives CASSQVGRGNTEAFF.

V and J are TRBV27 and TRBJ2-7, with D perhaps TRBD2 (6 bases). CDR3 length equals 16 residues. Germline V gene sequence: CDR1 MNHEY, CDR2 SMNVEV (reference sequence). Trimming cost V 3 bases and J 3 bases, with 18 bases left between them. CDR3 region: CASSFDSASANYEQYF. The CDR3, as DNA: TGTGCCAGCAGTTTTGATTCGGCTAGCGCCAACTACGAGCAGTACTTC.

The V and J genes are TRBV4-2 and TRBJ2-7; tentative D call: TRBD2 (5 bases). Germline V CDR1 and CDR2: LGHNA, YNFKEQ. Trimming pared 4 bases from V and 3 bases from J, leaving 13 bases between. This CDR3 spans 14 amino acids. The CDR3: CASSPTRRVYEQYF. In DNA, the CDR3 is TGTGCCAGCAGCCCGACTCGGCGGGTCTACGAGCAGTACTTC.

J is TRBJ2-5 and V is TRBV12-5; 8 bases align to TRBD2. This CDR3 is built from 16 residues. Germline assignment: CDR1 LGHNT and CDR2 FRNRAP. V lost 7 bases, J lost 5 bases, and 15 bases stayed unmatched. CDR3 sequence reads: CASALNLAGGKETQYF. The CDR3 DNA reads as TGTGCTAGTGCCTTAAACTTGGCGGGAGGAAAGGAGACCCAGTACTTC.

Ten or more counts support this clone. The V gene is TRBV18, the J gene TRBJ1-1; D uncertain. This CDR3 comprises 13 residues. Germline V gene lookup returns CDR1 KGHSH and CDR2 LQKENI. The V gene lost 4 bases and the J gene lost 7 bases, with 13 bases spanning the gap. As DNA, the CDR3 is TGTGCCAGCTCACGCCTCGAGTTTCATGAAGCTTTCTTT. It is translated as CASSRLEFHEAFF. Supplemented by reference TRBV18 and TRBJ1-1, the full variable domain reads NAGVMQNPRHLVRRRGQEARLRCSPMKGHSHVYWYRQLPEEGLKFMVYLQKENIIDESGMPKERFSAEFPKEGPSILRIQQVVRGDSAAYFCASSRLEFHEAFFGQGTRLTVV.

Only a few counts were recorded for this clone. This same CDR3 is encoded by further DNA sequences in the sample. The chain links TRBV18 to TRBJ1-5; no firm D call. CDR1 KGHSH and CDR2 LQKENI come from the germline V gene. This CDR3 spans 14 amino acids. The ends were cut back, 1 base at V and 6 bases at J, with 10 bases in the middle. The CDR3, as DNA: TGTGCCAGCTCACCACAAAGGGTGGGTCAGCCCCAGCATTTT. Translating gives CASSPQRVGQPQHF.

The CDR3 protein is CASSLVSGSGEQFF. The CDR3 DNA is TGCGCCAGCAGCTTGGTAAGCGGGAGCGGTGAGCAGTTCTTC. V usage is TRBV5-1 and J usage is TRBJ2-1, with 8 positions matching TRBD2. The junction had 5 bases not matched to a gene; V was cut back by 0 bases and J by 9 bases. The germline CDR1 and CDR2 sequences are SGHRS and YFSETQ. The CDR3 covers 14 residues.

With regard to this clone: The sample holds other DNA sequences that translate to the same CDR3. This chain joins TRBV9 and TRBJ1-3; 9 bases are shared with TRBD1. V trimming: 5 bases; J trimming: 3 bases; junction bases outside the gene matches: 6. The CDR3 runs 15 residues. The V gene's germline CDR1 is SGDLS and CDR2 YYNGEE. CDR3 in amino acids: CASSLQGADGNTIYF. CDR3 in DNA: TGTGCCAGCAGTCTACAGGGGGCGGATGGAAACACCATATATTTT.

Remarks on this clone: The sample carries other DNA sequences with the same CDR3. The gene calls are TRBV5-4 and TRBJ1-1, with a weak D call TRBD1 (5 bases). Germline loops: CDR1 SGHNT, CDR2 YYREEE (reference sequence). V lost 4 bases to trimming and J lost 5 bases, with 9 bases between them. CDR3 size: 12 residues. The CDR3 sequence is CASSSRGTEAFF. CDR3 bases: TGTGCCAGCAGCAGTCGGGGGACTGAAGCTTTCTTT.

This clone was observed a single time. The chain couples TRBV7-9 to TRBJ1-2; the D gene is possibly TRBD1 (6 bases). The CDR3 is 14 residues long. Trimming shortened V by 3 bases and J by 8 bases, and 16 bases separated the two germline ends. Germline V gives CDR1 SEHNR, CDR2 FQNEAQ (reference sequence). CDR3 protein: CASSFTSGDAGYTF. In nucleotides, the CDR3 is TGTGCCAGCAGCTTTACCTCAGGGGATGCAGGCTACACCTTC.

In regard to this clone: Other DNA sequences in this specimen translate into the identical CDR3. The chain links TRBV28 to TRBJ2-2, with TRBD1 matching over 7 bases. This CDR3 spans 13 amino acids. The germline V gene has CDR1 MDHEN and CDR2 SYDVKM. The junction had 2 bases not matched to a gene; V was cut back by 6 bases and J by 4 bases. CDR3 residues: CASSPGGTGELFF. The CDR3 DNA reads TGTGCCAGCAGCCCAGGGGGCACCGGGGAGCTGTTTTTT.